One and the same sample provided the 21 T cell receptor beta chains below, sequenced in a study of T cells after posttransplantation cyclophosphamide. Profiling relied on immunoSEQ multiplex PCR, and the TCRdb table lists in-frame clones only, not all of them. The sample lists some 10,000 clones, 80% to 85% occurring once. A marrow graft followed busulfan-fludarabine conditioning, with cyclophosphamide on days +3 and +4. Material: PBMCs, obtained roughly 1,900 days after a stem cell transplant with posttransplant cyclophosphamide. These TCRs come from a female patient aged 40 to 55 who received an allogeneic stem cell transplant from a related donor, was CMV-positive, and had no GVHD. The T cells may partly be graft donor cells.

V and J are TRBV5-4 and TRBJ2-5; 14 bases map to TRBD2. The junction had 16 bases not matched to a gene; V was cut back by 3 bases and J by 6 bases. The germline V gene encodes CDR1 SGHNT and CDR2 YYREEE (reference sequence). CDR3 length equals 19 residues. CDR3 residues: CASSSGLAGVLLMDQTQYF. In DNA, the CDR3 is TGTGCCAGCAGCTCGGGACTAGCGGGGGTGCTCCTGATGGATCAGACCCAGTACTTC.

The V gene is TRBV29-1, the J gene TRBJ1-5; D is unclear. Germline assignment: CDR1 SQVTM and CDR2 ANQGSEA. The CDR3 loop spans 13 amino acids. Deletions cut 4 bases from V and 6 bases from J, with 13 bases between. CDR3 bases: TGCAGCGTTGGAGGGATTGAGGGTCAGCCCCAGCATTTT. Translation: CSVGGIEGQPQHF.

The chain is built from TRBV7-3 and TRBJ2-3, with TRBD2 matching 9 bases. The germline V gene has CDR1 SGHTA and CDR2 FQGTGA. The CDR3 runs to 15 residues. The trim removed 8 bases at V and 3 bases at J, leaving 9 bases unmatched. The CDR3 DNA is TGTGCCAGCCGAGAGCGCGGGGGGGCAACAGATACGCAGTATTTT. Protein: CASRERGGATDTQYF. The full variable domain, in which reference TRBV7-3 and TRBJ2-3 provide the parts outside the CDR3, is GAGVSQTPSNKVTEKGKYVELRCDPISGHTALYWYRQSLGQGPEFLIYFQGTGAADDSGLPNDRFFAVRPEGSVSTLKIQRTERGDSAVYLCASRERGGATDTQYFGPGTRLTVL.

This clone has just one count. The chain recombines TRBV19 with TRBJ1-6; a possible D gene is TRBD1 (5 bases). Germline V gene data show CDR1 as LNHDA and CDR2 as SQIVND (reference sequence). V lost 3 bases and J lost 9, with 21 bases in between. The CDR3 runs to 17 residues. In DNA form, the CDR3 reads TGTGCCAGTAGTATGTGGGGTGCGGGGGTCCAAGTTTCACCCCTCCACTTT. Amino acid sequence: CASSMWGAGVQVSPLHF.

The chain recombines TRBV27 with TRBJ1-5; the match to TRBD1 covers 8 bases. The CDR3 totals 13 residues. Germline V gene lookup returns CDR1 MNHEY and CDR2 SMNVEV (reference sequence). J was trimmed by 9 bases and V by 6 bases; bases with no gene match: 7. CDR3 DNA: TGTGCCAGCAGAGGACAGGGAAACGTGCCCCAGCATTTT. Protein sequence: CASRGQGNVPQHF.

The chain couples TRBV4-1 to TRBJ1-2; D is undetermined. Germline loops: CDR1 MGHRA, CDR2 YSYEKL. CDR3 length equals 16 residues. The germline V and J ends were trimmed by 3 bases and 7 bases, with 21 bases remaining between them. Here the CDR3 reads CASSQEGNPSLIGYTF. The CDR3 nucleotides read TGCGCCAGCAGCCAGGAGGGAAACCCAAGTCTCATTGGCTACACCTTC.

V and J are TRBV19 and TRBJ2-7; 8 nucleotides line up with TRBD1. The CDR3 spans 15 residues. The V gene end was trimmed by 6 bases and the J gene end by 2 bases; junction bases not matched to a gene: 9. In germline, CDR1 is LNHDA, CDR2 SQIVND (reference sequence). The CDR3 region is CASRREHRGTYEQYF. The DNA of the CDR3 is TGTGCCAGTAGAAGGGAACACAGGGGGACCTACGAGCAGTACTTC.

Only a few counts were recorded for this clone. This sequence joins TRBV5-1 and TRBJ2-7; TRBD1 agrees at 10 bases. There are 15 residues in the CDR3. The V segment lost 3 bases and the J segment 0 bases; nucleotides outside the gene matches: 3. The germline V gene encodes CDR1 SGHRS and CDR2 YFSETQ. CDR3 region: CASSSRTGGSYEQYF. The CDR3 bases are TGCGCCAGCAGCTCGAGGACAGGGGGCTCCTACGAGCAGTACTTC.

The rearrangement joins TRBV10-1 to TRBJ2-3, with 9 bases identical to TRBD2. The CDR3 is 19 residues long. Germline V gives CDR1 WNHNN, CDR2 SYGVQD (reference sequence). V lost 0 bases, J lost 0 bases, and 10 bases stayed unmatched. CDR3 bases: TGCGCCAGCAGTGAGTCCTATTACGCGGGACTAGCCAGCACAGATACGCAGTATTTT. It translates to CASSESYYAGLASTDTQYF.

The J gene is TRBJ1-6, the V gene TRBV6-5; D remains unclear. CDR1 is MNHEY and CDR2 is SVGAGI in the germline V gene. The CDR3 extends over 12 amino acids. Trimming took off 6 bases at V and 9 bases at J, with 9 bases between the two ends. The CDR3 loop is CASRLRSSPLHF. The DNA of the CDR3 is TGTGCCAGCAGGTTACGGAGTTCACCCCTCCACTTT.

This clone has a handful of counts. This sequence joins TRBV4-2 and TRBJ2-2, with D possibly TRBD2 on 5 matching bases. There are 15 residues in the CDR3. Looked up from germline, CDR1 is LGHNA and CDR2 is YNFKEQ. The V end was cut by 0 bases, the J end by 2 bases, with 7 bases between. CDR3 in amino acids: CASSQEGGNTGELFF. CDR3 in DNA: TGTGCCAGCAGCCAAGAAGGAGGAAACACCGGGGAGCTGTTTTTT.

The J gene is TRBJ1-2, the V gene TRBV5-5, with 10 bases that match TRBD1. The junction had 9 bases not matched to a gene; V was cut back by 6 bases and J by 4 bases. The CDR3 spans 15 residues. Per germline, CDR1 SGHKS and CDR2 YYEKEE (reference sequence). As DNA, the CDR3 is TGTGCCAGCAAGGTTTGGACAGGGGGTTCCTATGGCTACACCTTC. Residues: CASKVWTGGSYGYTF.

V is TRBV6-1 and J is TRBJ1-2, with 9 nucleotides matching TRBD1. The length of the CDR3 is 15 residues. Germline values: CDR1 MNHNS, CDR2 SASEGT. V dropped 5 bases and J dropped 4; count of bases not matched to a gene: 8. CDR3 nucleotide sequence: TGTGCCAGCAGTATAGAGGGACAGGGCCTCTATGGCTACACCTTC. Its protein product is CASSIEGQGLYGYTF.

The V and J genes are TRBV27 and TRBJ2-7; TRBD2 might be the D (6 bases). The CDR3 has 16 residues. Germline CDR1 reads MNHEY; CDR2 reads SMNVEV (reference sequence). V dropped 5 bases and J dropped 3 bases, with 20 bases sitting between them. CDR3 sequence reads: CASSRRAYGGGYEQYF. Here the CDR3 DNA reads TGTGCCAGCAGTCGACGGGCCTACGGGGGAGGCTACGAGCAGTACTTC.

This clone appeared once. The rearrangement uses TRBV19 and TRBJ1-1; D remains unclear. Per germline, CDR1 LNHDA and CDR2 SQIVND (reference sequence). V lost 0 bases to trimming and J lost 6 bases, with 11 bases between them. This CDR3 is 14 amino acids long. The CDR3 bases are TGTGCCAGTAGTATAGAGGGTGGAGGATCTGAAGCTTTCTTT. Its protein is CASSIEGGGSEAFF.

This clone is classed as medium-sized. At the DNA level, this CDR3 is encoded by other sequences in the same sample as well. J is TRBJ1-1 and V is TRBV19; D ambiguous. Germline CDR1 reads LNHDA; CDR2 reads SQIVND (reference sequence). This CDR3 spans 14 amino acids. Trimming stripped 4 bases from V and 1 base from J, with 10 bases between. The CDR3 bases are TGTGCCAGTAGTACCCCCAGCGAGAACACTGAAGCTTTCTTT. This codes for CASSTPSENTEAFF.

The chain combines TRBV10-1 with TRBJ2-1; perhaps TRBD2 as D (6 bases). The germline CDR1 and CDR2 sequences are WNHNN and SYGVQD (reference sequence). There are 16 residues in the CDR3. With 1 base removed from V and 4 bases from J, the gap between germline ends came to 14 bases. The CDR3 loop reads CASSEYLPGRYNEQFF. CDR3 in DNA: TGCGCCAGCAGTGAGTACCTCCCGGGGAGGTACAATGAGCAGTTCTTC.

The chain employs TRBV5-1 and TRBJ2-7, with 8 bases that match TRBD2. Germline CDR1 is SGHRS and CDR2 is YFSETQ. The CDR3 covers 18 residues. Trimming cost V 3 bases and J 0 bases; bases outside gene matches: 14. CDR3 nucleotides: TGCGCCAGCAGCTCTGGATCGAGCGGGGGTACCATCTCCTACGAGCAGTACTTC. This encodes CASSSGSSGGTISYEQYF.

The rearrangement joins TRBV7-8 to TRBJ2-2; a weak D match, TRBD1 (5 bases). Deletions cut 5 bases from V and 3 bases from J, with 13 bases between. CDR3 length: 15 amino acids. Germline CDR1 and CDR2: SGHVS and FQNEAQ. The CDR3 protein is CASSPQTVHTGELFF. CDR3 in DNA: TGTGCCAGCAGCCCCCAGACAGTGCACACCGGGGAGCTGTTTTTT.

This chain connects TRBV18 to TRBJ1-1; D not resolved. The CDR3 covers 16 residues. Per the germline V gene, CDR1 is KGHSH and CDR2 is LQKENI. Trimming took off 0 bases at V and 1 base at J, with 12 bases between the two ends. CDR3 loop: CASSPPARRGNTEAFF. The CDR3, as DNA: TGTGCCAGCTCACCACCGGCCCGACGCGGGAACACTGAAGCTTTCTTT.

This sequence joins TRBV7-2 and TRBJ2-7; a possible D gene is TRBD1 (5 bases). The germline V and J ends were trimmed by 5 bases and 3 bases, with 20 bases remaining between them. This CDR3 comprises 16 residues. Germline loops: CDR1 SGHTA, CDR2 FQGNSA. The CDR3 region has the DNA TGTGCCAGCAGCCCCTCAATTGGGCTCGACAGCTACGAGCAGTACTTC. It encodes CASSPSIGLDSYEQYF.